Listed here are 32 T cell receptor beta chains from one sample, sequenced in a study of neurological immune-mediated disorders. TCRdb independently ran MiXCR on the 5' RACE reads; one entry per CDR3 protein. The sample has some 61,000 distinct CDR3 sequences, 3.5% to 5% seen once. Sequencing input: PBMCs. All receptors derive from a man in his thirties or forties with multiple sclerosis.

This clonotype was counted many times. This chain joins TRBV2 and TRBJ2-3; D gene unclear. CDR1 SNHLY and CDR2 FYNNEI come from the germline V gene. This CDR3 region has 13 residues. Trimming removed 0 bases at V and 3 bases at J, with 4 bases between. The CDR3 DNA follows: TGTGCCAGCAGTGAAGCCATAACAGATACGCAGTATTTT. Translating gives CASSEAITDTQYF.

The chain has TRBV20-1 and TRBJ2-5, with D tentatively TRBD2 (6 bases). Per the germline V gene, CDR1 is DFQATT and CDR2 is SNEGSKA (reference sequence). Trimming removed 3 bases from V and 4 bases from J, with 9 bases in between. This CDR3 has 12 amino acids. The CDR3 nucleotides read TGCAGTGCTAGGCGGGATGCAGAGACCCAGTACTTC. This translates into CSARRDAETQYF.

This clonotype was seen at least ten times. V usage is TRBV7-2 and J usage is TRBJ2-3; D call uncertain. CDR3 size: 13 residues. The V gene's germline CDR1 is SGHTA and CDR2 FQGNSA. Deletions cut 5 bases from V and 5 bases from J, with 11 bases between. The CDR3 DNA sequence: TGTGCCAGCAGCCTCCACGGCGGAGATACGCAGTATTTT. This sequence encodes CASSLHGGDTQYF.

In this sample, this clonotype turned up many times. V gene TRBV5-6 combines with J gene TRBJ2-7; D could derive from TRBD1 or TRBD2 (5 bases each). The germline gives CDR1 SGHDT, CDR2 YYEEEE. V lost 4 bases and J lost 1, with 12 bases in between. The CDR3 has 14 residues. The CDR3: CASSIRDGSYEQYF. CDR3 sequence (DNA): TGTGCCAGCAGCATCCGGGACGGATCCTACGAGCAGTACTTC.

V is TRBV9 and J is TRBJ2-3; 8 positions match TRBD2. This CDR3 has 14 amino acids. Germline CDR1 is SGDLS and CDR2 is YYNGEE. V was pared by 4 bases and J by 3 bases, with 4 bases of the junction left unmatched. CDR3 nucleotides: TGTGCCAGCAGCTCGAGCGGGAGAACAGATACGCAGTATTTT. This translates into CASSSSGRTDTQYF.

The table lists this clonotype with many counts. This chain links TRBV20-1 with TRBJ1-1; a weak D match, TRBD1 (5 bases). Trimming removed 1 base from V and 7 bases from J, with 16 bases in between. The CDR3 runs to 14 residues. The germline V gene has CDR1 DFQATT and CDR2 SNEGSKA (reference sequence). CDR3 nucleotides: TGCAGTGCTAGAGTAACGCGGGGGGTCCTTGAAGCTTTCTTT. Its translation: CSARVTRGVLEAFF.

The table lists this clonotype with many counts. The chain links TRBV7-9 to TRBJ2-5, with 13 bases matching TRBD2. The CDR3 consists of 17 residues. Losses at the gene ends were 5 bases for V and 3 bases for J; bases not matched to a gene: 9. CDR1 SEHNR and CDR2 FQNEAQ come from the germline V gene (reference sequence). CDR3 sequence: CASSAPPGTSGEETQYF. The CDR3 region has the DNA TGTGCCAGCAGCGCCCCTCCCGGGACTAGCGGGGAAGAGACCCAGTACTTC. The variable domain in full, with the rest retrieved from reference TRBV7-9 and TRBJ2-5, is DTGVSQNPRHKITKRGQNVTFRCDPISEHNRLYWYRQTLGQGPEFLTYFQNEAQLEKSRLLSDRFSAERPKGSFSTLEIQRTEQGDSAMYLCASSAPPGTSGEETQYFGPGTRLLVL.

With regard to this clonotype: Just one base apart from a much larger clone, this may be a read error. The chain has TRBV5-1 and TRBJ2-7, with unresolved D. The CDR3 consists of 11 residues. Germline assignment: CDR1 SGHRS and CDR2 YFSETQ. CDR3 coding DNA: TGCGCCAGCAGATTGGTAGACGAGCAGTACTTC. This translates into CASRLVDEQYF. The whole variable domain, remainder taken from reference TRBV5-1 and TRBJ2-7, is KAGVTQTPRYLIKTRGQQVTLSCSPISGHRSVSWYQQTPGQGLQFLFEYFSETQRNKGNFPGRFSGRQFSNSRSEMNVSTLELGDSALYLCASRLVDEQYFGPGTRLTVT.

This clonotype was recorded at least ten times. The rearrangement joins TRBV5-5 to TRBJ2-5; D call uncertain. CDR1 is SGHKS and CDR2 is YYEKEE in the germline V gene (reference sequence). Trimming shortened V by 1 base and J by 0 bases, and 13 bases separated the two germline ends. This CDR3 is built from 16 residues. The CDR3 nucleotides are TGTGCCAGCAGCTTGAGCATGAACGGGTACCAAGAGACCCAGTACTTC. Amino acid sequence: CASSLSMNGYQETQYF.

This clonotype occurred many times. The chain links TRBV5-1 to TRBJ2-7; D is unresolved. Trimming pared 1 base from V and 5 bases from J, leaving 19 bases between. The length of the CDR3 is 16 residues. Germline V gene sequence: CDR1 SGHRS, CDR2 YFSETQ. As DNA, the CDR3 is TGCGCCAGCAGCTTGTATGGGGAAAGAGTAGCCGACGAGCAGTACTTC. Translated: CASSLYGERVADEQYF.

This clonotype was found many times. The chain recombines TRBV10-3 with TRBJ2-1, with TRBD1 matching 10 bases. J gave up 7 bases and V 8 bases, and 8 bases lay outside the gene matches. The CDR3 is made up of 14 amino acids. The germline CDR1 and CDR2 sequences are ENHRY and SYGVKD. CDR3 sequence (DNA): TGTGCCATCTCCGGGACAGGGGATGATAATGAGCAGTTCTTC. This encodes CAISGTGDDNEQFF.

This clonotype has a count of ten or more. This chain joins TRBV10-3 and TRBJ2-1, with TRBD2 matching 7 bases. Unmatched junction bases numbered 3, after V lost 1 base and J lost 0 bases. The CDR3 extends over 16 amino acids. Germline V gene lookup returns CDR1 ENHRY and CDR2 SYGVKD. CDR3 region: CAISEWEGSSYNEQFF. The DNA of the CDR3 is TGTGCCATCAGTGAGTGGGAGGGAAGCTCCTACAATGAGCAGTTCTTC.

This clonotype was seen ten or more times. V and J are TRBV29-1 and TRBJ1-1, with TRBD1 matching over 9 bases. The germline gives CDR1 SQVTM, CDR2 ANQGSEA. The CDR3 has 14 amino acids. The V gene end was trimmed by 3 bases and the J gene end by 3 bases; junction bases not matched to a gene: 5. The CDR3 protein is CSVDSGQGYTEAFF. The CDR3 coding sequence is TGCAGCGTTGACTCGGGACAGGGCTACACTGAAGCTTTCTTT.

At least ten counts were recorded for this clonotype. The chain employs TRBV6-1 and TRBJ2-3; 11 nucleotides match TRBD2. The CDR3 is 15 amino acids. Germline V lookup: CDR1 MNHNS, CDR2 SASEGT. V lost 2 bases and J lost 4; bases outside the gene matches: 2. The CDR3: CASSEFSGGADTQYF. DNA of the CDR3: TGTGCCAGCAGTGAATTTAGCGGGGGGGCAGATACGCAGTATTTT.

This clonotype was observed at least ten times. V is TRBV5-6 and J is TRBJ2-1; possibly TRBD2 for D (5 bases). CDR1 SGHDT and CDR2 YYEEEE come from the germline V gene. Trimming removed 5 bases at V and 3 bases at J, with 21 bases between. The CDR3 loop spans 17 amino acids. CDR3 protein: CASSHIFSALFYNEQFF. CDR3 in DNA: TGTGCCAGCAGTCATATATTTAGCGCCTTGTTCTACAATGAGCAGTTCTTC.

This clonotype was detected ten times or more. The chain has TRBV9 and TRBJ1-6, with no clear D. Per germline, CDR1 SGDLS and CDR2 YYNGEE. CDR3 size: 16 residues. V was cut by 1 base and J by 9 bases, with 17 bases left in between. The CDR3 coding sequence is TGTGCCAGCAGCGTAAAAGACTCGTGGGAAGGTTCACCCCTCCACTTT. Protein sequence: CASSVKDSWEGSPLHF.

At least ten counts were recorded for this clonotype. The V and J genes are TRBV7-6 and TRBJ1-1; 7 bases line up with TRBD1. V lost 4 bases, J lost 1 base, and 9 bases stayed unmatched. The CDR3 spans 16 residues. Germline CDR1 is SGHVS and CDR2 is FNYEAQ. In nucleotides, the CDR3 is TGTGCCAGCAGCTCCGCGCCAGGGGGGGCGAACACTGAAGCTTTCTTT. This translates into CASSSAPGGANTEAFF.

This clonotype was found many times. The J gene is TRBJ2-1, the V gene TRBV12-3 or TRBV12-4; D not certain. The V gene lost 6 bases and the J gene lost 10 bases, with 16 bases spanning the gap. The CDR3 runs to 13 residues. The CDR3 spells CASSSSYLDEQFF. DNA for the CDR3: TGTGCCAGCAGCTCGAGTTATTTAGACGAGCAGTTCTTC.

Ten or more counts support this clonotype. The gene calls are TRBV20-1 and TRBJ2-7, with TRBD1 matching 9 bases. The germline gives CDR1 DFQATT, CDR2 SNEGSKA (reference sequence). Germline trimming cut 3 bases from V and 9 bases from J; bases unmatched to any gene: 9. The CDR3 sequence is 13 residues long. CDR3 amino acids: CSASHTGQGRQYF. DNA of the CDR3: TGCAGTGCTAGTCATACGGGACAGGGACGGCAGTACTTC.

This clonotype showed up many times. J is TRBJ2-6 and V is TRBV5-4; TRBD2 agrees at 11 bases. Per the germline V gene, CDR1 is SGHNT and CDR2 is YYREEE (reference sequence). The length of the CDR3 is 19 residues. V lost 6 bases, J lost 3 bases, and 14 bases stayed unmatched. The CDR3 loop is CASIDKLAGVLGGANVLTF. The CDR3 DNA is TGTGCCAGCATCGACAAACTAGCGGGGGTGTTGGGTGGGGCCAACGTCCTGACTTTC.

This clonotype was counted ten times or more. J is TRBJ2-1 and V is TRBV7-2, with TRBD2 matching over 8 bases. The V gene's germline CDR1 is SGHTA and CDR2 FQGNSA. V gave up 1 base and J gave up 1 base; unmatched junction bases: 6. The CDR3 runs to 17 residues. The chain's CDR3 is CASSLDSGVGSYNEQFF. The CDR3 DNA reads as TGTGCCAGCAGCTTAGATAGCGGGGTAGGTTCCTACAATGAGCAGTTCTTC.

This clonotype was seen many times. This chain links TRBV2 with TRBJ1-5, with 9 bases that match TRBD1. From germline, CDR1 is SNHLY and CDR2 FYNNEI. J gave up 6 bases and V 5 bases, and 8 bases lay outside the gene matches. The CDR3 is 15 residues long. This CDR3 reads CASSPQQGAGQPQHF. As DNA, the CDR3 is TGTGCCAGCAGTCCTCAACAGGGGGCTGGTCAGCCCCAGCATTTT.

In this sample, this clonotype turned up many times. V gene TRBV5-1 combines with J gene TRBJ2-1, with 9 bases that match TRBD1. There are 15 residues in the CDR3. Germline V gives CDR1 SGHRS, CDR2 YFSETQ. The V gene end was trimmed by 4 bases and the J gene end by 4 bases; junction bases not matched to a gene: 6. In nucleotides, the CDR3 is TGCGCCAGCAGCGGGGGACAGGGAACGTACAATGAGCAGTTCTTC. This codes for CASSGGQGTYNEQFF.

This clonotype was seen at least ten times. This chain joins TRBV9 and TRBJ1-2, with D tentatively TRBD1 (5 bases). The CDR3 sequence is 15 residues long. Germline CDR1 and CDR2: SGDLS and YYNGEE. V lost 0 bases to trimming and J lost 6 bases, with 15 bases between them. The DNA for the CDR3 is TGTGCCAGCAGCGTAGGACCAACCCAGGGACATGGCTACACCTTC. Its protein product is CASSVGPTQGHGYTF.

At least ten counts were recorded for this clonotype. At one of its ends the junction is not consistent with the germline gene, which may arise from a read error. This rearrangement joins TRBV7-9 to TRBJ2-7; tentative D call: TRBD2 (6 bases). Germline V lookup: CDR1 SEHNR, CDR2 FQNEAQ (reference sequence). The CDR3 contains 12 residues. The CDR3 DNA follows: TGTGCCAGCAGCCAGACCGCGGGGCTTGGTACCTTC. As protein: CASSQTAGLGTF.

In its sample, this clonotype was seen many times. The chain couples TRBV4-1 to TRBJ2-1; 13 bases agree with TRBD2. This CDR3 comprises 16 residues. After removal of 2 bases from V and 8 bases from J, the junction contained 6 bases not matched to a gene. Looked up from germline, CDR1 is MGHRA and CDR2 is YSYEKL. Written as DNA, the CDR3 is TGCGCCAGCAGCCAACCACTAGCGGGGGGGCCTCATGAGCAGTTCTTC. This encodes CASSQPLAGGPHEQFF.

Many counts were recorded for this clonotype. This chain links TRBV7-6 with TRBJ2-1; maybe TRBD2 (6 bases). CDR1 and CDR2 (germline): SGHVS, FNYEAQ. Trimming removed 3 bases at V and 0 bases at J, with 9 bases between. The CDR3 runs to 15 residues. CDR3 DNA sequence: TGTGCCAGCAGCTTCGGGGGACGCTCCTACAATGAGCAGTTCTTC. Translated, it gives CASSFGGRSYNEQFF.

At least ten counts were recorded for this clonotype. The CDR3 DNA follows: TGCAGTGCCAGACTAGCGGGGATCACAGATACGCAGTATTTT. This encodes CSARLAGITDTQYF. The genes are TRBV20-1 and TRBJ2-3; 11 bases match TRBD2. This CDR3 has 14 amino acids. Germline V gene data show CDR1 as DFQATT and CDR2 as SNEGSKA (reference sequence). With 6 bases clipped from V and 2 bases from J, the junction kept 4 bases outside the gene matches.

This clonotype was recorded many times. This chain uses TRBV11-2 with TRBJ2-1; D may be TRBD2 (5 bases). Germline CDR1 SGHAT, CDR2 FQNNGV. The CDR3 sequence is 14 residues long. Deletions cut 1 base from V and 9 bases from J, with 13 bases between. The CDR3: CASSLVRGLSEQFF. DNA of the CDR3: TGTGCCAGCAGCTTAGTACGCGGGCTAAGTGAGCAGTTCTTC.

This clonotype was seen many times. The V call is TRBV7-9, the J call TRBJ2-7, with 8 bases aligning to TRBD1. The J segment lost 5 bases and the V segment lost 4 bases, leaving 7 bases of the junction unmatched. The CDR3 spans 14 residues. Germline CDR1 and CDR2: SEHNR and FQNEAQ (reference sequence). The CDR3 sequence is CASSYAGGPNEQYF. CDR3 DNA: TGTGCCAGCAGCTACGCAGGGGGCCCGAACGAGCAGTACTTC.

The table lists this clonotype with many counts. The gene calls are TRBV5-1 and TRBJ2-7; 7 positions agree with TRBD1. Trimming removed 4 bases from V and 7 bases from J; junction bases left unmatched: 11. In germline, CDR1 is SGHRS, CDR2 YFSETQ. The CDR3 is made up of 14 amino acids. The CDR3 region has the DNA TGCGCCAGCAGCGCCGGGACAGCCCTCTCGGAGCAGTACTTC. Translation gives CASSAGTALSEQYF.

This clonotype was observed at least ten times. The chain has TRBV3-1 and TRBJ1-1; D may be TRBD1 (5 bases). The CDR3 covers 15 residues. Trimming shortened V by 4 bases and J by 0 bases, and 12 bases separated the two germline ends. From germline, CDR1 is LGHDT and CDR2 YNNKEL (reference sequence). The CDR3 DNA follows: TGTGCCAGCAGCCCGTCCGGGGGGATGAACACTGAAGCTTTCTTT. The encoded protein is CASSPSGGMNTEAFF.